Described below is a single TCR beta chain sequence and its context. Its antigen is as yet unknown. This entry belongs to a study of shared clonotypes between healthy human individuals. The CDR3 consists of 14 residues. V dropped 6 bases and J dropped 4 bases, with 16 bases sitting between them. The germline CDR1 and CDR2 sequences are MNHNS and SASEGT. Per sorted-subset replicate PCR, input was around 220 ng DNA, representing about 32,000 T cell genomes. The protocol was immunoSEQ multiplex PCR, while the TCRdb copy is restricted to in-frame clones and leaves out a portion. Among about 680,000 clones listed, less than 85% were seen once. General study points: Sampling covered blood only; tissue repertoires likely differ. Relative to memory subsets, naive subsets generally showed larger estimated richness. Some naive CD4 clonotypes, about 5%, turned up in common across four donors.

This chain uses TRBV6-1 with TRBJ2-7; the D gene is possibly TRBD2 (6 bases). This TCR was sampled from a woman in her 30s in good health. The sequenced material came from memory CD4+ T cells sorted from blood. Subset here: CD45RA-negative fraction. DNA of the CDR3: TGTGCCAGCAGCGCCCCTGCGGGAAGTTACGAGCAGTACTTC. Translated, it gives CASSAPAGSYEQYF.